One sample yielded the 14 T cell receptor beta chains listed below, sequenced in a study of T cells in Graves' hyperthyroidism and ophthalmopathy. Researchers amplified the TCR beta CDR3 regions from RNA transcripts. The HTBI primer set served for first-round RT-PCR of the TCR CDR3. TCRdb itself ran the multiplex PCR reads through MiXCR, one entry per CDR3 protein. Seen here are about 210,000 distinct CDR3 sequences, under 20% observed once, and the top ten hold roughly 50%. The sequencing input was blood. Every receptor here comes from a man aged 45-60 years with Graves' hyperthyroidism.

This clonotype was recorded at least ten times. CDR3 region: CASSPRTGTSYNEQFF. The CDR3 DNA reads TGTGCCAGCAGTCCAAGGACAGGGACCTCCTACAATGAGCAGTTCTTC. The chain carries TRBV12-3 or TRBV12-4 and TRBJ2-1; the match to TRBD1 covers 8 bases. After removal of 5 bases from V and 0 bases from J, the junction contained 6 bases not matched to a gene. This CDR3 has 16 residues.

There are many counts of this clonotype. The chain is built from TRBV24-1 and TRBJ2-3, with 11 bases lining up with TRBD2. V was pared by 2 bases and J by 2 bases, with 14 bases of the junction left unmatched. The CDR3 totals 20 residues. CDR1 is KGHDR and CDR2 is SFDVKD in the germline V gene. DNA of the CDR3: TGTGCCACCAGTGATTGGCAGACTAGCGGGACCCGGGATAACACAGATACGCAGTATTTT. Translated, it gives CATSDWQTSGTRDNTDTQYF.

This clonotype appeared many times. V usage is TRBV9 and J usage is TRBJ2-5; 9 positions agree with TRBD2. The CDR3 extends over 15 amino acids. V lost 4 bases and J lost 4; bases outside the gene matches: 8. Germline-derived CDR1 and CDR2 are SGDLS and YYNGEE. CDR3 DNA sequence: TGTGCCAGCAGCAGAGCGGGAGGACTTGGAGAGACCCAGTACTTC. Encoded protein: CASSRAGGLGETQYF.

This clonotype was seen ten or more times. The CDR3 protein is CASSSGTNIYNEQFF. The CDR3 DNA reads TGTGCCAGCTCATCCGGGACTAACATATACAATGAGCAGTTCTTC. The rearrangement joins TRBV18 to TRBJ2-1; TRBD2 matches 7 bases. The CDR3 runs to 15 residues. The germline V gene has CDR1 KGHSH and CDR2 LQKENI. V shed 5 bases, J shed 4 bases, and the junction held 8 bases outside the gene matches.

This clonotype was seen at least ten times. This chain joins TRBV7-3 and TRBJ2-1; tentatively, D is TRBD1 (6 bases). The CDR3 totals 14 residues. Germline V gives CDR1 SGHTA, CDR2 FQGTGA. V was shortened by 5 bases and J by 5 bases, with 13 bases between the two germline ends. The DNA of the CDR3 is TGTGCCAGCAGCCGTTCTGGGGGCCACAATGAGCAGTTCTTC. This gives the protein CASSRSGGHNEQFF.

This clonotype was seen a few times. V and J are TRBV20-1 and TRBJ1-3, with unresolved D. V was shortened by 5 bases and J by 7 bases, with 12 bases between the two germline ends. From germline, CDR1 is DFQATT and CDR2 SNEGSKA (reference sequence). The CDR3 spans 12 residues. The CDR3 DNA reads as TGCAGTGCTCGACATGTGCTGAACACCATATATTTT. This sequence encodes CSARHVLNTIYF.

Many counts were recorded for this clonotype. The V gene is TRBV6-2 or TRBV6-3, the J gene TRBJ2-1, with TRBD2 matching 10 bases. Germline lookup yields CDR1 MNHEY and CDR2 SVGEGT. V was pared by 7 bases and J by 9 bases, with 9 bases of the junction left unmatched. The CDR3 totals 14 residues. The CDR3 region has the DNA TGTGCCAGCACCCCTAGCGGGAGTAGAGGTGAGCAGTTCTTC. This gives the protein CASTPSGSRGEQFF.

This clonotype has at least ten counts. The V and J genes are TRBV11-2 and TRBJ1-2, with a weak D call TRBD1 (5 bases). This CDR3 spans 13 amino acids. The germline V gene has CDR1 SGHAT and CDR2 FQNNGV. The V end lost 5 bases, the J end lost 8 bases, and 15 bases lay between the germline ends. Here the CDR3 DNA reads TGTGCCAGCAGCCCCGGGACTTATGGAGGCTACACCTTC. Translation: CASSPGTYGGYTF. Full variable domain (missing parts from reference TRBV11-2 and TRBJ1-2): EAGVAQSPRYKIIEKRQSVAFWCNPISGHATLYWYQQILGQGPKLLIQFQNNGVVDDSQLPKDRFSAERLKGVDSTLKIQPAKLEDSAVYLCASSPGTYGGYTFGSGTRLTVV.

The chain couples TRBV6-1 to TRBJ2-2; 7 bases agree with TRBD1. V lost 6 bases, J lost 7 bases, and 5 bases stayed unmatched. The germline CDR1 and CDR2 sequences are MNHNS and SASEGT. CDR3 length: 13 residues. CDR3: CASSDQGVGELFF. The CDR3 nucleotides are TGTGCCAGCAGCGATCAGGGGGTCGGGGAGCTGTTTTTT.

This clonotype showed up many times. The chain carries TRBV5-1 and TRBJ1-1; TRBD1 matches 8 bases. Germline V gives CDR1 SGHRS, CDR2 YFSETQ. V shed 0 bases and J 7 bases; nucleotides not matched to a gene: 8. CDR3 length equals 15 residues. The CDR3 DNA is TGCGCCAGCAGCTTGGAGGCAGGGGGCGAGGGTGAAGCTTTCTTT. It codes for CASSLEAGGEGEAFF. Complete variable domain (other parts from reference TRBV5-1 and TRBJ1-1): KAGVTQTPRYLIKTRGQQVTLSCSPISGHRSVSWYQQTPGQGLQFLFEYFSETQRNKGNFPGRFSGRQFSNSRSEMNVSTLELGDSALYLCASSLEAGGEGEAFFGQGTRLTVV.

The V gene is TRBV6-1, the J gene TRBJ2-2; a weak D match, TRBD1 (5 bases). Germline V gene lookup returns CDR1 MNHNS and CDR2 SASEGT. The CDR3 contains 15 residues. V lost 6 bases and J 4 bases, leaving 15 bases between the germline ends. The CDR3 region is CASRRQGRGTGELFF. The CDR3 DNA reads as TGTGCCAGCAGAAGGCAGGGTCGTGGCACCGGGGAGCTGTTTTTT.

The sample holds a few counts of this clonotype. The rearrangement uses TRBV7-2 and TRBJ1-2; possible D gene TRBD1, 6 bases. This CDR3 spans 13 amino acids. Germline assignment: CDR1 SGHTA and CDR2 FQGNSA. Trimming took 5 bases from V and 4 from J, leaving 11 bases between them. The CDR3 spells CASSRGGSYGYTF. The CDR3 DNA sequence: TGTGCCAGCAGCCGAGGGGGAAGCTATGGCTACACCTTC.

The rearrangement joins TRBV14 to TRBJ2-7; no clear D. V was shortened by 0 bases and J by 6 bases, with 9 bases between the two germline ends. CDR3 length equals 13 residues. In germline, CDR1 is SGHDN, CDR2 FVKESK. CDR3 bases: TGTGCCAGCAGCCAAGAATCGGTCCTCGAGCAGTACTTC. Translating gives CASSQESVLEQYF.

J is TRBJ2-5 and V is TRBV18, with D possibly being TRBD1 (5 bases). The CDR3 covers 14 residues. V lost 8 bases and J 1 base, leaving 14 bases between the germline ends. Germline V gene data show CDR1 as KGHSH and CDR2 as LQKENI. This CDR3 reads CASRSLTAQETQYF. In DNA, the CDR3 is TGTGCCAGCCGGTCGTTGACAGCCCAAGAGACCCAGTACTTC. Drawing the rest from reference TRBV18 and TRBJ2-5, the complete variable domain is NAGVMQNPRHLVRRRGQEARLRCSPMKGHSHVYWYRQLPEEGLKFMVYLQKENIIDESGMPKERFSAEFPKEGPSILRIQQVVRGDSAAYFCASRSLTAQETQYFGPGTRLLVL.